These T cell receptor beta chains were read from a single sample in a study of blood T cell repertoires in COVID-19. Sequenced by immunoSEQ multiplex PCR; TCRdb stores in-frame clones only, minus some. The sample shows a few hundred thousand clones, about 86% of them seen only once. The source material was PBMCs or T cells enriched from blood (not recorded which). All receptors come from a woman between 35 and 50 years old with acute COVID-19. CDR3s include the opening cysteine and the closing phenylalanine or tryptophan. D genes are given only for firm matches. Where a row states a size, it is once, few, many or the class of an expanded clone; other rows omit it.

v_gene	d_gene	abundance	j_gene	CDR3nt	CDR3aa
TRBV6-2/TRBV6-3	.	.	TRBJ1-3	TGTGCCAGCAGCCCACTCGGAAACACCATATATTTT	CASSPLGNTIYF
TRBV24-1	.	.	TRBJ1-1	TGTGCCACCAGTGGGGGCCACACTGAAGCTTTCTTT	CATSGGHTEAFF
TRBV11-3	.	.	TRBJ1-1	TGTGCCAGCAGCCAATTCACGGACAGAGAAGCTTTCTTT	CASSQFTDREAFF
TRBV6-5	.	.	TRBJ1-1	TGTGCCAGCATCCAGACAGGCCTTAGGGAAACTGAAGCTTTCTTT	CASIQTGLRETEAFF
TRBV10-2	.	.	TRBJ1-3	TGCGCCAACCGGACGGGAGGAAACACCATATATTTT	CANRTGGNTIYF
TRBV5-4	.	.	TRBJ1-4	TGTGCCAGCAGCGCCTCGGATGAAAAACTGTTTTTT	CASSASDEKLFF
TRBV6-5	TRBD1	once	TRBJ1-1	TGTGCCAGCAGTTACTCGGACAGGGGACCGAACACTGAAGCTTTCTTT	CASSYSDRGPNTEAFF
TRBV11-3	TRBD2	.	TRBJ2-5	TGTGCCAGCAGCTTAACTAGCGGGACAGAGACCCAGTACTTC	CASSLTSGTETQYF
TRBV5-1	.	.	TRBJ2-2	TGCGCCAGCACCCTGAGCGGGAACACCGGGGAGCTGTTTTTT	CASTLSGNTGELFF
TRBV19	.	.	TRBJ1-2	TGTGCCAGTCGCCGGCAAGGGGACTATGGCTACACCTTC	CASRRQGDYGYTF
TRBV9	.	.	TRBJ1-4	TGTGCCAGCAGCCCGGACACGCGATTTGGAAAACTGTTTTTT	CASSPDTRFGKLFF
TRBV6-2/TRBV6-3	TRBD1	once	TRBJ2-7	TGTGCCAGCAGTAAACACGGACAGGGATTGAACGAGCAGTACTTC	CASSKHGQGLNEQYF
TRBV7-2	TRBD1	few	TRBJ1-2	TGTGCCAGCAGCTTTGCAGGACAGGGGGCTAGCTATGGCTACACCTTC	CASSFAGQGASYGYTF
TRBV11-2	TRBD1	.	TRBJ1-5	TGTGCCAGCAGCTCACCGGGACAGCTAGTCAATCAGCCCCAGCATTTT	CASSSPGQLVNQPQHF
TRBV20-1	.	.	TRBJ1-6	TGCAGTGCTAGAGAATCCAGGGGCATCCACTTT	CSARESRGIHF
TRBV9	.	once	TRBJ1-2	TGTGCCAGCAGCGCTCCCCGGGGAGGTCACAACTATGGCTACACCTTC	CASSAPRGGHNYGYTF
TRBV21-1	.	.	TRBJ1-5	TGTGCCAGCAGAAATACGCCGGGACAGGGAGGGTGCGATAGCAATCAGCCCCAGCATTTT	CASRNTPGQGGCDSNQPQHF
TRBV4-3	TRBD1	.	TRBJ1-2	TGCGCCAGCAGCCAAGGGACAGGGGGTGTCTATGGCTACACCTTC	CASSQGTGGVYGYTF
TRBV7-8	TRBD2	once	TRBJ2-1	TGTGCCAGCAGCTCCGCCCCACTAGCGGGAGTGAATGAGCAGTTCTTC	CASSSAPLAGVNEQFF
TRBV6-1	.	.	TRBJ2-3	TGTGCCAGCAGTGAATGGTCGGGGGATAATACGCAGTATTTT	CASSEWSGDNTQYF
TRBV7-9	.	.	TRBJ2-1	TGTGCCAGCAGCTTATCAGCTAGCCTCAATGAGCAGTTCTTC	CASSLSASLNEQFF
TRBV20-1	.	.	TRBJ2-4	TGCAGTGCTAGTCCTAGCCAACTTTATTTCAAAAACATTCAGTACTTC	CSASPSQLYFKNIQYF